This T cell receptor beta chain is drawn from a study of T-cell memory formation after mild COVID-19. The CDR3 loop spans 16 amino acids. The V gene lost 3 bases and the J gene lost 2 bases, with 15 bases spanning the gap. Germline CDR1 is LGHDT and CDR2 is YNNKEL (reference sequence). TCRdb passed the 5' RACE reads through MiXCR, listing each CDR3 protein once. The sample has around 300,000 distinct CDR3 sequences, more than 13% seen once. The sequence came from a man younger than 35 who had mild COVID-19 (a few samples of this study predate the infection). Cell type and time point are not known. The sequencing sample was made of PBMCs or a T cell subset sorted from them (not recorded which). This sequence joins TRBV3-1 and TRBJ2-3; either TRBD1 or TRBD2 may fit D (5 bases each). CDR3 DNA sequence: TGTGCCAGCAGCCAGGGAGTGGGACCCCCCACAGATACGCAGTATTTT. Protein: CASSQGVGPPTDTQYF.